These 31 T cell receptor beta chains came from one sample sequenced in a study of blood T cell repertoires in COVID-19. Using immunoSEQ multiplex PCR, the repertoire was profiled, and TCRdb retains in-frame clones only, with some absent. The data hold tens of thousands of clones, with over 70% observed a single time. Sequenced material: peripheral blood. These TCRs come from a man at least 80 years old with active or convalescent COVID-19.

This clone occurred a few times. V gene TRBV11-2 combines with J gene TRBJ2-7; TRBD2 aligns across 11 bases. This CDR3 region has 14 residues. CDR1 and CDR2 (germline): SGHAT, FQNNGV. V shed 4 bases, J shed 3 bases, and the junction held 2 bases outside the gene matches. DNA of the CDR3: TGTGCCAGCAGCTCAGGGACTAGCGGCTACGAGCAGTACTTC. It specifies CASSSGTSGYEQYF.

The rearrangement links TRBV6-5 to TRBJ1-2; TRBD1 might be the D (5 bases). The CDR3 contains 13 residues. V shed 8 bases and J shed 8 bases, with 18 bases lying between them. CDR1 and CDR2 (germline): MNHEY, SVGAGI. CDR3 bases: TGTGCCAGCTCCCCGGAGGCGGGGCGAGGCTACACCTTC. Encoded protein: CASSPEAGRGYTF.

The rearrangement joins TRBV6-5 to TRBJ1-3, with a possible D match to TRBD1 (5 bases). This CDR3 is 15 amino acids long. The V end was cut by 5 bases, the J end by 0 bases, with 11 bases between. Germline lookup yields CDR1 MNHEY and CDR2 SVGAGI. This chain's CDR3 is CASSSGGGSGNTIYF. DNA of the CDR3: TGTGCCAGCAGTAGCGGGGGTGGCTCTGGAAACACCATATATTTT.

This clone was detected only a few times. CDR3 in amino acids: CASSFGDSNEQFF. CDR3 DNA: TGTGCCAGCAGTTTTGGGGACTCCAATGAGCAGTTCTTC. V usage is TRBV12-3 or TRBV12-4 and J usage is TRBJ2-1, with D possibly matching TRBD2 (6 bases). Trimming took 3 bases from V and 6 from J, leaving 9 bases between them. This CDR3 has 13 amino acids.

The gene calls are TRBV7-2 and TRBJ2-7, with 12 positions matching TRBD2. Unmatched junction bases numbered 12, after V lost 5 bases and J lost 4 bases. Germline V gene data show CDR1 as SGHTA and CDR2 as FQGNSA. The CDR3 sequence is 17 residues long. As DNA, the CDR3 is TGTGCCAGCAGCCCCACTAGCGGGGGGTACTGGGGGTACGAGCAGTACTTC. Encoded protein: CASSPTSGGYWGYEQYF.

The V gene is TRBV9, the J gene TRBJ2-1; 10 bases agree with TRBD2. CDR1 and CDR2 from the germline V gene are SGDLS and YYNGEE. This CDR3 spans 18 amino acids. The V and J ends lost 4 bases and 0 bases, in that order; junction bases with no gene match: 10. CDR3 amino acids: CASSPRGLAGGSYNEQFF. The CDR3 region has the DNA TGTGCCAGCAGCCCGCGCGGTTTAGCGGGGGGCTCCTACAATGAGCAGTTCTTC.

The chain couples TRBV7-3 to TRBJ2-3; D is unclear. V lost 2 bases to trimming and J lost 6 bases, with 9 bases between them. The CDR3 extends over 13 amino acids. Germline CDR1 SGHTA, CDR2 FQGTGA. The CDR3 reads CASSLEFSDTQYF. CDR3 in DNA: TGTGCCAGCAGCTTAGAGTTCTCGGATACGCAGTATTTT.

This chain links TRBV7-8 with TRBJ2-7; D possibly corresponds to TRBD2 (5 bases). Trimming took off 3 bases at V and 7 bases at J, with 19 bases between the two ends. The CDR3 consists of 15 residues. Germline V gene lookup returns CDR1 SGHVS and CDR2 FQNEAQ. The DNA of the CDR3 is TGTGCCAGCAGCTTTGTAGTTAGCCCGTCGGGGGAGCAGTACTTC. Translated: CASSFVVSPSGEQYF.

The chain links TRBV4-3 to TRBJ2-2; 7 nucleotides match TRBD1. Germline V CDR1 and CDR2: LGHNA, YSLEER. CDR3 length: 14 amino acids. The trim removed 8 bases at V and 4 bases at J, leaving 7 bases unmatched. The CDR3 reads CASRDRVATGELFF. CDR3 nucleotide sequence: TGCGCCAGCCGTGACAGGGTGGCCACCGGGGAGCTGTTTTTT.

This chain connects TRBV28 to TRBJ1-5; TRBD1 matches at 9 bases. The CDR3 consists of 16 residues. In germline, CDR1 is MDHEN, CDR2 SYDVKM. Unmatched junction bases numbered 7, after V lost 3 bases and J lost 4 bases. CDR3 sequence reads: CASSFPGQGMNQPQHF. The CDR3 bases are TGTGCCAGCAGTTTCCCGGGACAGGGTATGAATCAGCCCCAGCATTTT.

The chain recombines TRBV5-6 with TRBJ2-7; D not certain. V was cut by 2 bases and J by 6 bases, with 6 bases left in between. Germline CDR1 and CDR2: SGHDT and YYEEEE. The CDR3 covers 11 residues. The chain's CDR3 is CASSFYGEQYF. The CDR3 bases are TGTGCCAGCAGCTTTTACGGCGAGCAGTACTTC.

This CDR3 is CASSQLRAGVIHEQFF. The CDR3 DNA sequence: TGCGCCAGCAGCCAACTAAGAGCGGGAGTCATACATGAGCAGTTCTTC. This chain uses TRBV4-3 with TRBJ2-1; 8 positions match TRBD2. Germline V CDR1 and CDR2: LGHNA, YSLEER. The CDR3 runs to 16 residues. The trim removed 2 bases at V and 8 bases at J, leaving 11 bases unmatched.

The gene calls are TRBV5-1 and TRBJ2-2, with D tentatively TRBD1 (6 bases). CDR1 and CDR2 from the germline V gene are SGHRS and YFSETQ. V gave up 0 bases and J gave up 3 bases, with 9 bases separating them. The CDR3 is made up of 15 amino acids. The chain's CDR3 is CASSLEGVDTGELFF. The CDR3 coding sequence is TGCGCCAGCAGCTTGGAGGGGGTGGACACCGGGGAGCTGTTTTTT.

This chain connects TRBV7-9 to TRBJ1-6; D might be TRBD1 (5 bases). The V and J ends lost 2 bases and 6 bases respectively, with 11 bases between them. This CDR3 has 15 residues. Germline CDR1 is SEHNR and CDR2 is FQNEAQ (reference sequence). Here the CDR3 reads CASSLRGKGNSPLHF. The CDR3 nucleotides read TGTGCCAGCAGCTTACGGGGGAAGGGTAATTCACCCCTCCACTTT.

In this sample, this clone turned up once. This rearrangement joins TRBV28 to TRBJ2-7; 7 nucleotides match TRBD1. J gave up 3 bases and V 6 bases, and 2 bases lay outside the gene matches. Germline V gene lookup returns CDR1 MDHEN and CDR2 SYDVKM. The CDR3 spans 12 residues. The CDR3 reads CASRRTGYEQYF. The CDR3, as DNA: TGTGCCAGCAGACGGACAGGCTACGAGCAGTACTTC.

V and J are TRBV4-3 and TRBJ2-7, with TRBD1 as a possible D gene (6 bases). Germline CDR1 reads LGHNA; CDR2 reads YSLEER. There are 15 residues in the CDR3. V was cut by 3 bases and J by 4 bases, with 16 bases left in between. The CDR3 protein is CASSQDDSGEYEQYF. CDR3 nucleotides: TGCGCCAGCAGCCAGGATGATTCAGGGGAGTACGAGCAGTACTTC.

This chain joins TRBV19 and TRBJ1-4, with 8 nucleotides matching TRBD1. Germline-derived CDR1 and CDR2 are LNHDA and SQIVND (reference sequence). The CDR3 consists of 13 residues. V lost 6 bases and J lost 7; bases outside the gene matches: 4. For the CDR3, the DNA is TGTGCCAGTAGGGACAGGGTGACTGAAAAACTGTTTTTT. Translation: CASRDRVTEKLFF.

V and J are TRBV2 and TRBJ2-7; the match to TRBD2 covers 14 bases. J was trimmed by 7 bases and V by 6 bases; bases with no gene match: 8. The length of the CDR3 is 15 residues. Per the germline V gene, CDR1 is SNHLY and CDR2 is FYNNEI. CDR3 amino acids: CASRKGLAGESEQYF. The CDR3 bases are TGTGCCAGCAGGAAGGGACTAGCGGGAGAAAGTGAGCAGTACTTC.

This clone has just a few counts. Additional DNA sequences in this sample encode the identical CDR3. The chain has TRBV2 and TRBJ1-6; TRBD1 aligns across 8 bases. The CDR3 totals 14 residues. After removal of 5 bases from V and 10 bases from J, the junction contained 7 bases not matched to a gene. Germline lookup yields CDR1 SNHLY and CDR2 FYNNEI. The CDR3 bases are TGTGCCAGCAGTAAAAGGACAGGGAGCTCACCCCTCCACTTT. Its protein product is CASSKRTGSSPLHF.

The chain couples TRBV9 to TRBJ1-2, with TRBD1 identical over 8 bases. V was clipped by 3 bases and J by 2 bases; unmatched bases: 6. CDR1 and CDR2 (germline): SGDLS, YYNGEE. The CDR3 extends over 15 amino acids. The CDR3 reads CASSAGQGFNYGYTF. The CDR3 DNA reads as TGTGCCAGCAGCGCCGGACAGGGCTTCAACTATGGCTACACCTTC.

This chain connects TRBV28 to TRBJ2-7; possibly TRBD1 for D (6 bases). From germline, CDR1 is MDHEN and CDR2 SYDVKM. Trimming left V 7 bases short and J 2 bases short, with 9 bases between. The CDR3 sequence is 12 residues long. The CDR3 DNA follows: TGTGCCAGCATGACAGGTACCTACGAGCAGTACTTC. Protein product: CASMTGTYEQYF.

This clone occurred a few times. The V and J genes are TRBV5-4 and TRBJ1-6, with 7 bases identical to TRBD1. V lost 4 bases and J lost 11; bases outside the gene matches: 15. CDR1 SGHNT and CDR2 YYREEE come from the germline V gene (reference sequence). The CDR3 runs to 16 residues. The CDR3 sequence is CASSPGQIKPGAPLHF. For the CDR3, the DNA is TGTGCCAGCAGCCCGGGACAGATTAAACCGGGAGCACCCCTCCACTTT.

This sequence joins TRBV5-1 and TRBJ2-5, with D possibly matching TRBD1 (6 bases). The germline V gene encodes CDR1 SGHRS and CDR2 YFSETQ. The length of the CDR3 is 13 residues. V was cut by 2 bases and J by 5 bases, with 10 bases left in between. CDR3 nucleotide sequence: TGCGCCAGCAGCTTAACAGGGTTGGAGACCCAGTACTTC. Protein sequence: CASSLTGLETQYF.

V gene TRBV4-3 combines with J gene TRBJ2-3, with a tentative D call TRBD2 (6 bases). V was trimmed by 5 bases and J by 1 base, leaving 16 bases between them. CDR3 length: 16 amino acids. Germline CDR1 reads LGHNA; CDR2 reads YSLEER. The CDR3: CASSSLAQVGTDTQYF. The DNA for the CDR3 is TGCGCCAGCAGCTCACTAGCTCAAGTCGGCACAGATACGCAGTATTTT.

This clone was picked up a small number of times. The rearrangement links TRBV11-2 to TRBJ2-2; tentative D call: TRBD1 (6 bases). From germline, CDR1 is SGHAT and CDR2 FQNNGV. V was pared by 6 bases and J by 6 bases, with 11 bases between. This CDR3 is 13 amino acids long. CDR3 amino acids: CASRYPGAGELFF. In nucleotides, the CDR3 is TGTGCCAGCAGGTACCCAGGGGCCGGGGAGCTGTTTTTT. The whole variable domain, filled in from reference TRBV11-2 and TRBJ2-2, reads EAGVAQSPRYKIIEKRQSVAFWCNPISGHATLYWYQQILGQGPKLLIQFQNNGVVDDSQLPKDRFSAERLKGVDSTLKIQPAKLEDSAVYLCASRYPGAGELFFGEGSRLTVL.

J is TRBJ1-1 and V is TRBV3-1 (or the pseudogene TRBV3-2), with D perhaps matching TRBD1 (6 bases). This CDR3 spans 14 amino acids. Germline V gene sequence: CDR1 LGHDT, CDR2 YNNKEL (reference sequence). V lost 4 bases, J lost 1 base, and 10 bases lay in between. Written as DNA, the CDR3 is TGTGCCAGCAGCCGTACAGGGACGAACACTGAAGCTTTCTTT. This sequence encodes CASSRTGTNTEAFF.

The chain recombines TRBV6-5 with TRBJ2-7; D remains unclear. CDR1 MNHEY and CDR2 SVGAGI come from the germline V gene. The CDR3 length is 14 residues. The V end was cut by 2 bases, the J end by 2 bases, with 10 bases between. This chain's CDR3 is CASSYLDPTYEQYF. In DNA form, the CDR3 reads TGTGCCAGCAGTTACCTAGATCCAACCTACGAGCAGTACTTC.

In its sample, this clone was seen once. This rearrangement joins TRBV11-2 to TRBJ1-5; D is possibly TRBD1 (5 bases). The CDR3 is made up of 13 amino acids. V was shortened by 6 bases and J by 10 bases, with 16 bases between the two germline ends. In germline, CDR1 is SGHAT, CDR2 FQNNGV. The CDR3 spells CASRGEGNGPQHF. The CDR3 nucleotides read TGTGCCAGCAGAGGGGAGGGGAATGGACCCCAGCATTTT.

The V and J genes are TRBV6-2 or TRBV6-3 and TRBJ2-1; TRBD2 might be the D (6 bases). Germline CDR1 is MNHEY and CDR2 is SVGEGT. V lost 0 bases and J 15 bases, leaving 12 bases between the germline ends. The CDR3 is 12 residues long. The CDR3 sequence: CASSYSVLALFF. The CDR3 nucleotides read TGTGCCAGCAGTTACTCGGTTCTAGCGTTGTTCTTC.

The chain uses TRBV2 and TRBJ2-7; tentatively, D is TRBD1 (5 bases). Trimming took 7 bases from V and 2 from J, leaving 12 bases between them. This CDR3 comprises 13 residues. Per the germline V gene, CDR1 is SNHLY and CDR2 is FYNNEI. CDR3 sequence reads: CASIREHAYEQYF. The CDR3 DNA reads TGTGCCAGCATCAGGGAACACGCCTACGAGCAGTACTTC.

This clone was found once. The rearrangement links TRBV10-3 to TRBJ1-5, with D maybe TRBD1 (5 bases). V was cut by 0 bases and J by 1 base, with 16 bases left in between. Germline assignment: CDR1 ENHRY and CDR2 SYGVKD. The CDR3 is 18 amino acids. CDR3 nucleotide sequence: TGTGCCATCAGTGAGTCAACCCAGGGTGTTCCGAGCAATCAGCCCCAGCATTTT. This encodes CAISESTQGVPSNQPQHF.